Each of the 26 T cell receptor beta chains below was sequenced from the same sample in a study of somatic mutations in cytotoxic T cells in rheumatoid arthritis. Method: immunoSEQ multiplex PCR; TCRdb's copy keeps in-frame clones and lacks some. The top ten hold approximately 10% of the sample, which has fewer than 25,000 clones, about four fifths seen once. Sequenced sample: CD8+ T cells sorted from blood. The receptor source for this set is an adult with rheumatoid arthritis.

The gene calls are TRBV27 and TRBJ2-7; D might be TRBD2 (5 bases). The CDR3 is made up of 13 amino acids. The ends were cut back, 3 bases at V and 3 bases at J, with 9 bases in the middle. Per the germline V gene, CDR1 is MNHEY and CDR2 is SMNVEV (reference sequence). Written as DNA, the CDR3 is TGTGCCAGCAGTTTCTCTACTAGCTACGAGCAGTACTTC. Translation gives CASSFSTSYEQYF.

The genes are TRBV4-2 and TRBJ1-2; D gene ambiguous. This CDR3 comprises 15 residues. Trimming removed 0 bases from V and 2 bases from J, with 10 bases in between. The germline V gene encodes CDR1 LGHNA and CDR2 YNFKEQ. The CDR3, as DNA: TGTGCCAGCAGCCAAGATGAGGGAGTAAACTATGGCTACACCTTC. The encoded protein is CASSQDEGVNYGYTF.

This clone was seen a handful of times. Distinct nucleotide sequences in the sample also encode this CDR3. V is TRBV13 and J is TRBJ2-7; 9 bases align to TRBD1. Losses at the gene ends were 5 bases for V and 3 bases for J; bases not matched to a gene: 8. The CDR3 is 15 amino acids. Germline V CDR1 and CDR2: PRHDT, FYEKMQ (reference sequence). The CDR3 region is CASSPPPGQGYEQYF. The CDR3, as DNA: TGTGCCAGCAGCCCTCCCCCGGGACAGGGCTACGAGCAGTACTTC.

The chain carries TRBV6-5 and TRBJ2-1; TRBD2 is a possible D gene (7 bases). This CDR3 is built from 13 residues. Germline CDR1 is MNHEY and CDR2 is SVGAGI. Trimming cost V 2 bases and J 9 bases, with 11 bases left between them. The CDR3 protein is CASSYRGRGEQFF. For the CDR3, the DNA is TGTGCCAGCAGTTACAGGGGGAGGGGTGAGCAGTTCTTC.

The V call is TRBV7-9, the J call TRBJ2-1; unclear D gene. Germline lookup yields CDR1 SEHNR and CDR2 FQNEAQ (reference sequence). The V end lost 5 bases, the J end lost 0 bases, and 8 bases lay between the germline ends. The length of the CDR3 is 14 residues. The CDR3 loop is CASSPDISYNEQFF. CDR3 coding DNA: TGTGCCAGCAGCCCGGATATCTCCTACAATGAGCAGTTCTTC.

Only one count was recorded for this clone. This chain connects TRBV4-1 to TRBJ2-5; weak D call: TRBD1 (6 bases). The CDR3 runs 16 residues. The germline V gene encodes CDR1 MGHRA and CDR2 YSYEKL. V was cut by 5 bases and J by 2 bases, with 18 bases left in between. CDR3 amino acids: CASSSDPRTVQETQYF. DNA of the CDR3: TGCGCCAGCAGCTCCGACCCACGGACAGTACAAGAGACCCAGTACTTC.

The CDR3 coding sequence is TGTGCCAGCAGTCCGGGACCCCGGGGCACTGAAGCTTTCTTT. Protein product: CASSPGPRGTEAFF. The chain employs TRBV6-1 and TRBJ1-1; TRBD1 might be the D (5 bases). V lost 5 bases, J lost 4 bases, and 14 bases lay in between. The CDR3 is 14 amino acids. CDR1 MNHNS and CDR2 SASEGT come from the germline V gene.

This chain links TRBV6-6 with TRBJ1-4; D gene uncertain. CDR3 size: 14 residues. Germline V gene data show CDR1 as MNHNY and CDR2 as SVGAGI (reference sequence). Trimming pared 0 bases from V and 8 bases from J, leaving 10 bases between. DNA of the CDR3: TGTGCCAGCAGTTACTCTCCAGCCGGCGAAAAACTGTTTTTT. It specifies CASSYSPAGEKLFF.

CDR3 residues: CASSGPGLAGAGTDTQYF. CDR3 sequence (DNA): TGTGCCAGCAGCGGACCGGGACTAGCGGGAGCCGGCACAGATACGCAGTATTTT. This chain joins TRBV13 and TRBJ2-3; the match to TRBD2 covers 14 bases. The CDR3 runs to 18 residues. The junction had 8 bases not matched to a gene; V was cut back by 5 bases and J by 1 base. CDR1 PRHDT and CDR2 FYEKMQ come from the germline V gene (reference sequence).

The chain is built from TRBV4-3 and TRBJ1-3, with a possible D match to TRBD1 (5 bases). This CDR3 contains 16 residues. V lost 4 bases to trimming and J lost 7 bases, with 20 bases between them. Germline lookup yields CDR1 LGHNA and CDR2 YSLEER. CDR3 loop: CASSLGAYDAQNTIYF. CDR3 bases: TGCGCCAGCAGCCTTGGGGCGTACGACGCCCAGAACACCATATATTTT.

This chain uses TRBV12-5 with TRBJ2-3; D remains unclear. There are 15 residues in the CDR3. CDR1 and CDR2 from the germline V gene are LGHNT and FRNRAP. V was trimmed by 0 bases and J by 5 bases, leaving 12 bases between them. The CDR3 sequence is CASGLVRAVEDTQYF. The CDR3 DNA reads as TGTGCTAGTGGTTTGGTACGGGCAGTGGAAGATACGCAGTATTTT.

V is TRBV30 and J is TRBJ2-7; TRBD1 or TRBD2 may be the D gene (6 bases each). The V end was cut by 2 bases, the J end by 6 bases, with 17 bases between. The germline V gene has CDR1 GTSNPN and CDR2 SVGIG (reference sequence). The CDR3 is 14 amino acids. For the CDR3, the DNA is TGTGCCTGGAGTATGGCTTGGGGGGCGTTCGAGCAGTACTTC. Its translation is CAWSMAWGAFEQYF.

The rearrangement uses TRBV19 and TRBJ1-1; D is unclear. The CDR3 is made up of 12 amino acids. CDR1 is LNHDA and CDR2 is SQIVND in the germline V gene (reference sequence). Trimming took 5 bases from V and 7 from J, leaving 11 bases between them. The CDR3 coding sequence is TGTGCCAGTAGTTCCCCGGGCGTTGAAGCTTTCTTT. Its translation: CASSSPGVEAFF.

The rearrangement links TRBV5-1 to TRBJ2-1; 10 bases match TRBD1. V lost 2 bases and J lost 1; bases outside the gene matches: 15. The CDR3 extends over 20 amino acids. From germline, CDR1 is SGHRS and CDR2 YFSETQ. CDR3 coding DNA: TGCGCCAGCAGCTTCCCCGGACAGGGGGATAACAGAAGGTCCTACAATGAGCAGTTCTTC. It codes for CASSFPGQGDNRRSYNEQFF.

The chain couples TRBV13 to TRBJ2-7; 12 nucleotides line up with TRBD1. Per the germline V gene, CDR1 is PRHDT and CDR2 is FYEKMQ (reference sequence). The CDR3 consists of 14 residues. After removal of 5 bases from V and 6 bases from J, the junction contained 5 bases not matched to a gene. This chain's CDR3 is CASSGDRGRVEQYF. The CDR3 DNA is TGTGCCAGCAGCGGGGACAGGGGGCGGGTCGAGCAGTACTTC.

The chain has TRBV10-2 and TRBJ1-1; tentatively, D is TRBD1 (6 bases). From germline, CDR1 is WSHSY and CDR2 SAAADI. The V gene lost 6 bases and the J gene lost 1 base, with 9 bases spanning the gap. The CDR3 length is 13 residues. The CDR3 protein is CASRMGANTEAFF. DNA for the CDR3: TGCGCCAGCAGGATGGGGGCGAACACTGAAGCTTTCTTT.

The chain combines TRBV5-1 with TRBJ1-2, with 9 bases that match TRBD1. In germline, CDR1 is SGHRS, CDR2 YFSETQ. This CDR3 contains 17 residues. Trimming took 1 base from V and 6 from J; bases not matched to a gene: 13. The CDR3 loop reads CASSLFDRGYLGDGYTF. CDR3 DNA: TGCGCCAGCAGCTTGTTTGACAGGGGGTACCTTGGAGATGGCTACACCTTC.

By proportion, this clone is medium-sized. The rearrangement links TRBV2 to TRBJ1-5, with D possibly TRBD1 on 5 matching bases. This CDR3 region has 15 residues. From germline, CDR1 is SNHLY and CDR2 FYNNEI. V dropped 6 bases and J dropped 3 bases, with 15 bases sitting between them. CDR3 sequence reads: CASSPATAINQPQHF. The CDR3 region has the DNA TGTGCCAGCAGCCCCGCGACAGCCATCAATCAGCCCCAGCATTTT.

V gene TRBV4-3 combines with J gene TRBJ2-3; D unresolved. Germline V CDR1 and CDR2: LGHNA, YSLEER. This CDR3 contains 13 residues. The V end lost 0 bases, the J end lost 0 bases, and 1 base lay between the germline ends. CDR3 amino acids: CASSQDSTDTQYF. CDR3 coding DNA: TGCGCCAGCAGCCAAGATAGCACAGATACGCAGTATTTT.

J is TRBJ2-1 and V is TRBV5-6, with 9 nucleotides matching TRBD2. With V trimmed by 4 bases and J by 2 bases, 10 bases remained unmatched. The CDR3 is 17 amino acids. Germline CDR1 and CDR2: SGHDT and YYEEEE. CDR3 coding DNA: TGTGCCAGCAGCCCTGACGGGCGGGGGGGCGCCTACAATGAGCAGTTCTTC. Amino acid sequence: CASSPDGRGGAYNEQFF.

The CDR3 spells CASSPGQGIDEQYF. The CDR3 DNA sequence: TGTGCCAGCAGCCCCGGACAGGGGATCGACGAGCAGTACTTC. The chain has TRBV7-6 and TRBJ2-7; TRBD1 matches at 9 bases. The CDR3 runs to 14 residues. Trimming cost V 5 bases and J 5 bases; bases outside gene matches: 7. The germline gives CDR1 SGHVS, CDR2 FNYEAQ.

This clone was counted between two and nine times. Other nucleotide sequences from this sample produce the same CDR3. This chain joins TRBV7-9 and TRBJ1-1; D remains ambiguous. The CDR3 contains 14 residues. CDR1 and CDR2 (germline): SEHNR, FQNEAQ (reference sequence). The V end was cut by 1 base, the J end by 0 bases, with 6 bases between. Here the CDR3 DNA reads TGTGCCAGCAGCTTAGGGCAGATGAACACTGAAGCTTTCTTT. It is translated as CASSLGQMNTEAFF. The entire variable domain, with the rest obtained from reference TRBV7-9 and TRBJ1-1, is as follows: DTGVSQNPRHKITKRGQNVTFRCDPISEHNRLYWYRQTLGQGPEFLTYFQNEAQLEKSRLLSDRFSAERPKGSFSTLEIQRTEQGDSAMYLCASSLGQMNTEAFFGQGTRLTVV.

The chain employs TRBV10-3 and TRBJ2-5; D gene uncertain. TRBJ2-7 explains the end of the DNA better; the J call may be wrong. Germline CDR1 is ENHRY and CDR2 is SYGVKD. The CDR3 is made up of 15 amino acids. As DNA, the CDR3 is TGTGCCATCAGTGAGTCGGGGTCTCCCTCCTACGAGCAGTACTTC. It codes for CAISESGSPSYEQYF.

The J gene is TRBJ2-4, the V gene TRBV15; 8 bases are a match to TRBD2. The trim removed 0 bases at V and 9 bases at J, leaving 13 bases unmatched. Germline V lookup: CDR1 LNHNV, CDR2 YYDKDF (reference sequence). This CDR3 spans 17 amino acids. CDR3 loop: CATSRDQDEREIIIQYF. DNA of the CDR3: TGTGCCACCAGCAGAGATCAAGATGAGCGGGAGATCATCATTCAGTACTTC.

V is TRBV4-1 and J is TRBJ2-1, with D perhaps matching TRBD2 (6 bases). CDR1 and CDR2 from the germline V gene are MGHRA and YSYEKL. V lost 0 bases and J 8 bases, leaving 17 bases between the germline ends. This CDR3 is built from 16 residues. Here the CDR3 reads CASSQDLASDLDEQFF. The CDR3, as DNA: TGCGCCAGCAGCCAAGATTTGGCTAGCGACTTGGATGAGCAGTTCTTC.

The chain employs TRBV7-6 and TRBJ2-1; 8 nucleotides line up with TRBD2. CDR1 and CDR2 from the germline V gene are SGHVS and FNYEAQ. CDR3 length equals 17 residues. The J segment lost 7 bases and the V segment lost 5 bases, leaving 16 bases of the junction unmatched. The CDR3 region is CASSAYSGGAPGNEQFF. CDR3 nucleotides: TGTGCCAGCAGCGCCTACAGCGGGGGTGCCCCCGGGAATGAGCAGTTCTTC. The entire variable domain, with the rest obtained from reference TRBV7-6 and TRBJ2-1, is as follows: GAGVSQSPRYKVTKRGQDVALRCDPISGHVSLYWYRQALGQGPEFLTYFNYEAQQDKSGLPNDRFSAERPEGSISTLTIQRTEQRDSAMYRCASSAYSGGAPGNEQFFGPGTRLTVL.